A single sample is the source of the 21 T cell receptor beta chains below, sequenced in a study of naive and memory T cell subsets. Regarding the study as a whole: Especially in CD8 cells, naive repertoires contained a few larger clonotypes, possibly CD45RA-re-expressing memory cells.

Which antigens these TCRs recognize remains unknown. Two oligonucleotides, mixed equimolar, formed the beta constant-region primer covering TRBC1 and TRBC2. The ligated cDNA underwent four PCR rounds using SP2 and nested alpha and beta constant-region primers. One entry per CDR3 protein results from TCRdb running MiXCR on the UMI-ligation and nested PCR reads. The sample lists 150,000 or so distinct CDR3 sequences; 22% were seen once. Sequencing was performed on naive CD4+ T cells from blood. All receptors come from a human donor in good health.

V gene TRBV7-2 combines with J gene TRBJ1-5, with 8 bases matching TRBD1. This CDR3 contains 15 residues. Germline CDR1 is SGHTA and CDR2 is FQGNSA. The junction had 5 bases not matched to a gene; V was cut back by 4 bases and J by 3 bases. The CDR3 DNA reads TGTGCCAGCAGCTCCCGGACAGGGATCAATCAGCCCCAGCATTTT. Its protein is CASSSRTGINQPQHF.

This chain joins TRBV4-1 and TRBJ1-2; no clear D gene. V was trimmed by 0 bases and J by 14 bases, leaving 10 bases between them. The CDR3 is made up of 11 amino acids. Germline assignment: CDR1 MGHRA and CDR2 YSYEKL. DNA of the CDR3: TGCGCCAGCAGCCAAGATACGGGGAAAACCTTC. Translating gives CASSQDTGKTF.

This clonotype was counted a few times. V usage is TRBV20-1 and J usage is TRBJ1-1, with D unresolved. V was trimmed by 8 bases and J by 0 bases, leaving 13 bases between them. The CDR3 runs to 13 residues. The germline V gene encodes CDR1 DFQATT and CDR2 SNEGSKA (reference sequence). The CDR3 here is CSFSRFMNTEAFF. DNA of the CDR3: TGCAGTTTCTCAAGATTCATGAACACTGAAGCTTTCTTT.

In this sample, this clonotype turned up a few times. The gene calls are TRBV7-6 and TRBJ2-2; D is uncertain. The germline V gene encodes CDR1 SGHVS and CDR2 FNYEAQ. This CDR3 comprises 13 residues. V lost 6 bases and J lost 0, with 5 bases in between. The CDR3 bases are TGTGCCAGCAGGCCATCGAACACCGGGGAGCTGTTTTTT. This encodes CASRPSNTGELFF.

The V gene is TRBV4-1, the J gene TRBJ1-6; 7 nucleotides agree with TRBD1. This CDR3 comprises 14 residues. After removal of 1 base from V and 9 bases from J, the junction contained 3 bases not matched to a gene. Per the germline V gene, CDR1 is MGHRA and CDR2 is YSYEKL. CDR3 sequence: CASSQGQGTSPLHF. The CDR3 coding sequence is TGCGCCAGCAGCCAAGGACAGGGTACTTCACCCCTCCACTTT.

This chain links TRBV5-1 with TRBJ2-1; no reliable D call. Trimming pared 0 bases from V and 7 bases from J, leaving 5 bases between. Germline values: CDR1 SGHRS, CDR2 YFSETQ. The CDR3 consists of 12 residues. CDR3 sequence reads: CASSLDGNEQFF. In nucleotides, the CDR3 is TGCGCCAGCAGCTTGGATGGTAATGAGCAGTTCTTC. Based on the CDR3 plus reference TRBV5-1 and TRBJ2-1, the full variable domain is KAGVTQTPRYLIKTRGQQVTLSCSPISGHRSVSWYQQTPGQGLQFLFEYFSETQRNKGNFPGRFSGRQFSNSRSEMNVSTLELGDSALYLCASSLDGNEQFFGPGTRLTVL.

This clonotype has only one observation. This chain links TRBV28 with TRBJ2-7; tentative D call: TRBD1 (5 bases). This CDR3 contains 17 residues. Trimming pared 2 bases from V and 1 base from J, leaving 18 bases between. Germline V gives CDR1 MDHEN, CDR2 SYDVKM. CDR3 in DNA: TGTGCCAGCAGTTTAGCTGGACCCTCTTCAGGGTCCTACGAGCAGTACTTC. Residues: CASSLAGPSSGSYEQYF.

The chain combines TRBV20-1 with TRBJ1-5; D might be TRBD1 (6 bases). The CDR3 contains 13 residues. With 4 bases removed from V and 5 bases from J, the gap between germline ends came to 12 bases. Germline CDR1 reads DFQATT; CDR2 reads SNEGSKA (reference sequence). CDR3 nucleotide sequence: TGCAGTGCTAAGGAACAGGGTTATCAGCCCCAGCATTTT. Amino acids: CSAKEQGYQPQHF.

With respect to this clonotype: A much larger clone sits a single nucleotide away, making a read error possible. This sequence joins TRBV24-1 and TRBJ2-3, with 7 bases identical to TRBD1. Germline CDR1 KGHDR, CDR2 SFDVKD. This CDR3 is 15 amino acids long. CDR3 region: CATGDNRGRTDTQYF. CDR3 bases: TGTGCCACCGGTGATAACAGGGGAAGGACAGATACGCAGTATTTT.

V is TRBV20-1 and J is TRBJ2-5; D possibly corresponds to TRBD2 (6 bases). V shed 4 bases and J shed 4 bases, with 13 bases lying between them. The CDR3 is 13 residues long. Germline CDR1 reads DFQATT; CDR2 reads SNEGSKA (reference sequence). The CDR3 is CSATLAIGETQYF. The CDR3 DNA reads as TGCAGTGCTACCCTAGCGATCGGAGAGACCCAGTACTTC.

The chain is built from TRBV28 and TRBJ2-7, with unresolved D. CDR1 and CDR2 from the germline V gene are MDHEN and SYDVKM. There are 12 residues in the CDR3. V was cut by 5 bases and J by 2 bases, with 7 bases left in between. CDR3 sequence: CASSLQAYEQYF. DNA of the CDR3: TGTGCCAGCAGTCTCCAAGCCTACGAGCAGTACTTC.

The chain joins TRBV18 to TRBJ2-2, with 9 positions matching TRBD2. V shed 6 bases and J 1 base; nucleotides not matched to a gene: 9. Per the germline V gene, CDR1 is KGHSH and CDR2 is LQKENI. The CDR3 has 17 amino acids. Here the CDR3 reads CASSQLSGSRNTGELFF. The CDR3 coding sequence is TGTGCCAGCTCCCAGCTTAGCGGGAGTAGGAACACCGGGGAGCTGTTTTTT. The entire variable domain, with the rest obtained from reference TRBV18 and TRBJ2-2, is as follows: NAGVMQNPRHLVRRRGQEARLRCSPMKGHSHVYWYRQLPEEGLKFMVYLQKENIIDESGMPKERFSAEFPKEGPSILRIQQVVRGDSAAYFCASSQLSGSRNTGELFFGEGSRLTVL.

This clonotype was counted only a few times. The V call is TRBV5-1, the J call TRBJ2-5; TRBD1 agrees at 8 bases. CDR1 is SGHRS and CDR2 is YFSETQ in the germline V gene. There are 16 residues in the CDR3. The V gene end was trimmed by 4 bases and the J gene end by 5 bases; junction bases not matched to a gene: 13. CDR3 loop: CASSARAQGAGETQYF. The DNA of the CDR3 is TGCGCCAGCAGCGCCCGGGCGCAGGGGGCAGGGGAGACCCAGTACTTC.

Ten or more counts support this clonotype. V and J are TRBV20-1 and TRBJ2-3; possible D gene TRBD1, 7 bases. Trimming stripped 6 bases from V and 8 bases from J, with 12 bases between. Germline V gene sequence: CDR1 DFQATT, CDR2 SNEGSKA (reference sequence). This CDR3 region has 11 residues. The CDR3 is CSAAGQSTQYF. CDR3 DNA sequence: TGCAGTGCCGCGGGACAGAGTACGCAGTATTTT.

The chain joins TRBV5-1 to TRBJ2-7, with 7 bases lining up with TRBD1. The length of the CDR3 is 16 residues. Germline CDR1 and CDR2: SGHRS and YFSETQ. V gave up 4 bases and J gave up 0 bases; unmatched junction bases: 10. The CDR3 DNA sequence: TGCGCCAGCAGCCGTACGACAGGGCCAAGCTCCTACGAGCAGTACTTC. Protein: CASSRTTGPSSYEQYF.

There are a few counts of this clonotype. The chain links TRBV5-1 to TRBJ2-7, with D possibly matching TRBD2 (6 bases). Trimming shortened V by 1 base and J by 0 bases, and 11 bases separated the two germline ends. CDR1 and CDR2 (germline): SGHRS, YFSETQ. The CDR3 contains 15 residues. The CDR3 spells CASSLLAESSYEQYF. CDR3 nucleotide sequence: TGCGCCAGCAGCTTGTTAGCGGAGAGCTCCTACGAGCAGTACTTC. The variable domain in full, with the rest retrieved from reference TRBV5-1 and TRBJ2-7, is KAGVTQTPRYLIKTRGQQVTLSCSPISGHRSVSWYQQTPGQGLQFLFEYFSETQRNKGNFPGRFSGRQFSNSRSEMNVSTLELGDSALYLCASSLLAESSYEQYFGPGTRLTVT.

This clonotype was picked up a small number of times. J is TRBJ1-1 and V is TRBV29-1, with 9 positions matching TRBD1. CDR3 size: 12 residues. Germline trimming cut 6 bases from V and 4 bases from J; bases unmatched to any gene: 3. Germline CDR1 is SQVTM and CDR2 is ANQGSEA. The CDR3 is CSVGTGRTEAFF. DNA of the CDR3: TGCAGCGTGGGGACAGGGCGCACTGAAGCTTTCTTT.

V usage is TRBV20-1 and J usage is TRBJ2-1, with TRBD2 identical over 13 bases. Unmatched junction bases numbered 6, after V lost 6 bases and J lost 4 bases. The germline CDR1 and CDR2 sequences are DFQATT and SNEGSKA (reference sequence). CDR3 length equals 15 residues. CDR3 nucleotide sequence: TGCAGTGCGCAGGGGACTAGCGGGACGTACAATGAGCAGTTCTTC. Its protein product is CSAQGTSGTYNEQFF.

This clonotype was recorded at least ten times. This rearrangement joins TRBV20-1 to TRBJ2-3; 13 nucleotides agree with TRBD2. Germline CDR1 and CDR2: DFQATT and SNEGSKA (reference sequence). Trimming took 6 bases from V and 1 from J; bases not matched to a gene: 1. The CDR3 sequence is 14 residues long. For the CDR3, the DNA is TGCAGTGCCGGACTAGCGGGAGGCACAGATACGCAGTATTTT. Amino acids: CSAGLAGGTDTQYF.

This chain links TRBV9 with TRBJ2-7; D is perhaps TRBD1 (6 bases). Germline CDR1 and CDR2: SGDLS and YYNGEE. V dropped 4 bases and J dropped 6 bases, with 11 bases sitting between them. The length of the CDR3 is 12 residues. In nucleotides, the CDR3 is TGTGCCAGCAGCCCTACAGGGTCCGAGCAGTACTTC. It is translated as CASSPTGSEQYF.

This clonotype turned up a few times. The rearrangement joins TRBV3-1 to TRBJ1-6; no reliable D call. Germline V gives CDR1 LGHDT, CDR2 YNNKEL (reference sequence). Trimming removed 1 base at V and 0 bases at J, with 13 bases between. The CDR3 runs to 18 residues. The CDR3 loop reads CASSQGHLRSSYNSPLHF. The CDR3 DNA sequence: TGTGCCAGCAGCCAAGGTCACCTCAGGAGCTCCTATAATTCACCCCTCCACTTT.